The next 5 T cell receptor beta chains were all read from a single sample in a study of cytomegalovirus exposure and HLA in healthy donors. With 60 Vbeta and 13 Jbeta primers, the PCR was carried out. Method: immunoSEQ multiplex PCR; TCRdb's copy keeps in-frame clones and lacks some. Of 110,000 or so clones in the sample, 82% were seen once. Sequenced material: PBMCs. The receptors originated from a woman between 18 and 29 years old in good health and CMV-seronegative.

This clone appeared a few times. J is TRBJ2-5 and V is TRBV28; D not certain. CDR3 length: 13 residues. V lost 5 bases and J lost 3, with 10 bases in between. The germline V gene encodes CDR1 MDHEN and CDR2 SYDVKM. The CDR3 DNA sequence: TGTGCCAGCAGTGGGCCCGCTAAAGAGACCCAGTACTTC. Protein: CASSGPAKETQYF.

The chain couples TRBV27 to TRBJ2-7; a weak D match, TRBD1 (6 bases). The CDR3 runs 14 residues. V lost 6 bases and J 2 bases, leaving 14 bases between the germline ends. Germline lookup yields CDR1 MNHEY and CDR2 SMNVEV (reference sequence). For the CDR3, the DNA is TGTGCCAGCAGACGACAGGCTGCGACCTACGAGCAGTACGTC. As protein: CASRRQAATYEQYV.

The chain has TRBV29-1 and TRBJ1-5, with 7 bases fitting TRBD1. J gave up 3 bases and V 6 bases, and 5 bases lay outside the gene matches. The CDR3 is 13 amino acids. Germline V gene data show CDR1 as SQVTM and CDR2 as ANQGSEA. CDR3: CSVRTGNNQPQHF. The CDR3 nucleotides read TGCAGCGTCCGGACAGGTAACAATCAGCCCCAGCATTTT.

The J gene is TRBJ1-1, the V gene TRBV4-1; 7 nucleotides align to TRBD1. Germline V gene data show CDR1 as MGHRA and CDR2 as YSYEKL. The V gene end was trimmed by 1 base and the J gene end by 5 bases; junction bases not matched to a gene: 10. The CDR3 spans 16 residues. The CDR3 DNA reads as TGCGCCAGCAGCCAAGTTAAAGGGGGCTTGGGGACTGAAGCTTTCTTT. As protein: CASSQVKGGLGTEAFF.

The V and J genes are TRBV6-6 and TRBJ1-1; D is undetermined. CDR3 length: 12 amino acids. The germline gives CDR1 MNHNY, CDR2 SVGAGI (reference sequence). The V and J ends lost 4 bases and 8 bases respectively, with 11 bases between them. This CDR3 reads CASSSVEQEAFF. DNA for the CDR3: TGTGCCAGCAGTTCCGTAGAGCAAGAAGCTTTCTTT.